The next 6 T cell receptor beta chains were all read from a single sample in a study of radiotherapy plus CTLA-4 blockade in lung cancer. This table comes from immunoSEQ multiplex PCR, and its TCRdb copy is limited to in-frame clones, with some not included. The data contain 85,000 to 100,000 clones, 60% to 80% of them singletons. The source was peripheral blood, collected from a patient treated with radiotherapy plus ipilimumab. These receptor sequences come from a human donor with non-small cell lung cancer that progressed on radiotherapy plus ipilimumab.

The chain is built from TRBV5-6 and TRBJ1-2; 10 bases map to TRBD1. The CDR3 has 16 amino acids. Germline V CDR1 and CDR2: SGHDT, YYEEEE. The V gene end was trimmed by 5 bases and the J gene end by 4 bases; junction bases not matched to a gene: 11. The CDR3 DNA reads TGTGCCAGCAGACCCAGAAAGACAGGGGGCAGCTATGGCTACACCTTC. This translates into CASRPRKTGGSYGYTF.

The rearrangement joins TRBV27 to TRBJ2-2; weak D call: TRBD2 (6 bases). Trimming pared 6 bases from V and 0 bases from J, leaving 11 bases between. In germline, CDR1 is MNHEY, CDR2 SMNVEV (reference sequence). The CDR3 spans 15 residues. The CDR3 DNA is TGTGCCAGCAGGCGGGACGTATCGAACACCGGGGAGCTGTTTTTT. This encodes CASRRDVSNTGELFF.

There are a few counts of this clone. The genes are TRBV19 and TRBJ2-7; 9 bases align to TRBD1. The CDR3 is made up of 14 amino acids. V lost 6 bases to trimming and J lost 5 bases; unmatched junction nucleotides: 8. The V gene's germline CDR1 is LNHDA and CDR2 SQIVND (reference sequence). CDR3 DNA: TGTGCCAGTAGATCGACAGGGGGTCGCCACGAGCAGTACTTC. Protein sequence: CASRSTGGRHEQYF.

This clone was observed a handful of times. The chain employs TRBV5-4 and TRBJ2-3; 7 nucleotides match TRBD1. V trimming: 4 bases; J trimming: 2 bases; junction bases outside the gene matches: 7. The CDR3 runs 15 residues. CDR1 is SGHNT, CDR2 YYREEE, per germline (reference sequence). Written as DNA, the CDR3 is TGTGCCAGCAGCGTGGGACAGCCAGTCACAGATACGCAGTATTTT. Protein product: CASSVGQPVTDTQYF.

This chain joins TRBV7-3 and TRBJ2-2, with TRBD2 matching 7 bases. The germline V gene has CDR1 SGHTA and CDR2 FQGTGA. The CDR3 sequence is 15 residues long. The J segment lost 6 bases and the V segment lost 6 bases, leaving 10 bases of the junction unmatched. For the CDR3, the DNA is TGTGCCAGCAGTCCCGACATGGCGGGGGCCGGGGAGCTGTTTTTT. This translates into CASSPDMAGAGELFF.

The chain combines TRBV10-3 with TRBJ1-1, with a tentative D call TRBD1 (6 bases). V was cut by 6 bases and J by 1 base, with 12 bases left in between. Germline V gene sequence: CDR1 ENHRY, CDR2 SYGVKD. The CDR3 loop spans 14 amino acids. The CDR3 bases are TGTGCCATCAGATGGCAGGGGAAGAACACTGAAGCTTTCTTT. This gives the protein CAIRWQGKNTEAFF.